The next 27 T cell receptor beta chains were all read from a single sample in a study of blood T cell repertoires in COVID-19. TCRdb's copy holds only in-frame clones and misses some; the assay was immunoSEQ multiplex PCR. The profile shows approximately 210,000 clones, roughly 83% of them singletons. Sequencing was carried out using peripheral blood. These receptors originate from a woman in her seventies with active or convalescent COVID-19.

This chain joins TRBV5-1 and TRBJ2-1; 12 positions match TRBD2. CDR3 length equals 14 residues. Trimming cost V 4 bases and J 8 bases; bases outside gene matches: 4. Germline-derived CDR1 and CDR2 are SGHRS and YFSETQ. The CDR3, as DNA: TGCGCCAGCAGCGTGACTAGCGGGAGCCATGAGCAGTTCTTC. Translating gives CASSVTSGSHEQFF. Based on the CDR3 plus reference TRBV5-1 and TRBJ2-1, the full variable domain is KAGVTQTPRYLIKTRGQQVTLSCSPISGHRSVSWYQQTPGQGLQFLFEYFSETQRNKGNFPGRFSGRQFSNSRSEMNVSTLELGDSALYLCASSVTSGSHEQFFGPGTRLTVL.

The CDR3 nucleotides are TGTGCCTGGAGACGGGGACTGAGCACAGATACGCAGTATTTT. It specifies CAWRRGLSTDTQYF. The chain is built from TRBV30 and TRBJ2-3; D might be TRBD2 (6 bases). V was cut by 3 bases and J by 0 bases, with 10 bases left in between. The CDR3 loop spans 14 amino acids. Germline-derived CDR1 and CDR2 are GTSNPN and SVGIG (reference sequence).

The chain recombines TRBV7-6 with TRBJ1-4; 7 positions match TRBD1. The junction had 17 bases not matched to a gene; V was cut back by 5 bases and J by 8 bases. Per germline, CDR1 SGHVS and CDR2 FNYEAQ. This CDR3 has 17 amino acids. Here the CDR3 reads CASSPRQGTRRREKLFF. The CDR3 DNA follows: TGTGCCAGCAGCCCGCGACAGGGTACAAGGAGAAGGGAAAAACTGTTTTTT.

The chain is built from TRBV9 and TRBJ2-7; 8 nucleotides agree with TRBD2. With V trimmed by 4 bases and J by 6 bases, 6 bases remained unmatched. The germline CDR1 and CDR2 sequences are SGDLS and YYNGEE. This CDR3 contains 13 residues. This CDR3 reads CASSPSGGREQYF. DNA for the CDR3: TGTGCCAGCAGCCCCTCGGGGGGGCGCGAGCAGTACTTC.

Of note for this clone: One end of the junction is discordant with germline, which a read error may explain. The chain uses TRBV11-3 and TRBJ1-1, with TRBD1 identical over 8 bases. CDR3 length equals 14 residues. Looked up from germline, CDR1 is SGHNT and CDR2 is YENEEA. CDR3 region: CASSLGQGNSEAFF. The DNA for the CDR3 is TGTGCCAGCAGCTTAGGACAGGGGAACTCTGAAGCTTTCTTT.

The chain joins TRBV5-4 to TRBJ2-5; D unclear. The V gene's germline CDR1 is SGHNT and CDR2 YYREEE (reference sequence). The CDR3 extends over 14 amino acids. V dropped 0 bases and J dropped 6 bases, with 12 bases sitting between them. CDR3: CASSLDTFKQTQYF. The CDR3 region has the DNA TGTGCCAGCAGCTTGGATACTTTTAAACAGACCCAGTACTTC.

The V and J genes are TRBV6-2 or TRBV6-3 and TRBJ2-7, with a tentative D call TRBD2 (5 bases). The germline CDR1 and CDR2 sequences are MNHEY and SVGEGT. Trimming stripped 0 bases from V and 4 bases from J, with 10 bases between. The CDR3 has 14 amino acids. Here the CDR3 reads CASSYSTLAYEQYF. CDR3 in DNA: TGTGCCAGCAGTTACTCGACCCTAGCTTACGAGCAGTACTTC.

Worth noting for this clone: The identical CDR3 is also encoded by other nucleotide sequences in the sample. The V and J genes are TRBV19 and TRBJ2-3; D ambiguous. CDR1 LNHDA and CDR2 SQIVND come from the germline V gene (reference sequence). This CDR3 is built from 14 residues. The V and J ends lost 4 bases and 2 bases respectively, with 10 bases between them. CDR3 bases: TGTGCCAGTAGTAGTCAGGTATCCACAGATACGCAGTATTTT. Amino acids: CASSSQVSTDTQYF.

CDR3 bases: TGTGCCAGTAGTAGCGGGAGATGGGGCCATGAGCAGTTCTTC. Translating it yields CASSSGRWGHEQFF. The chain combines TRBV19 with TRBJ2-1; 7 nucleotides align to TRBD2. The length of the CDR3 is 14 residues. Germline assignment: CDR1 LNHDA and CDR2 SQIVND (reference sequence). The V gene end was trimmed by 4 bases and the J gene end by 8 bases; junction bases not matched to a gene: 8.

V usage is TRBV30 and J usage is TRBJ2-4, with TRBD2 as a possible D gene (6 bases). Between the trimmed V and J ends, which lost 2 bases and 1 base, there was a span of 15 bases. The germline gives CDR1 GTSNPN, CDR2 SVGIG (reference sequence). The CDR3 extends over 16 amino acids. CDR3 sequence: CAWSSSRERAKNIQYF. The CDR3 DNA reads TGTGCCTGGAGTTCGAGTCGGGAGCGGGCCAAAAACATTCAGTACTTC. The full variable domain, completed using reference TRBV30 and TRBJ2-4, is SQTIHQWPATLVQPVGSPLSLECTVEGTSNPNLYWYRQAAGRGLQLLFYSVGIGQISSEVPQNLSASRPQDRQFILSSKKLLLSDSGFYLCAWSSSRERAKNIQYFGAGTRLSVL.

This clone came up once. The rearrangement links TRBV4-3 to TRBJ1-4, with 11 nucleotides matching TRBD1. Germline V CDR1 and CDR2: LGHNA, YSLEER. There are 18 residues in the CDR3. With V trimmed by 0 bases and J by 8 bases, 11 bases remained unmatched. The CDR3 here is CASSQDSVIGTGGEKLFF. DNA of the CDR3: TGCGCCAGCAGCCAAGATTCGGTGATTGGGACAGGGGGAGAAAAACTGTTTTTT.

The V call is TRBV5-4, the J call TRBJ1-1; maybe TRBD1 (5 bases). Trimming shortened V by 2 bases and J by 6 bases, and 11 bases separated the two germline ends. CDR3 length: 13 residues. CDR1 and CDR2 (germline): SGHNT, YYREEE (reference sequence). CDR3 bases: TGTGCCAGCAGCTTCTGGGGCGGGGCTGAAGCTTTCTTT. The encoded protein is CASSFWGGAEAFF.

CDR3 sequence (DNA): TGTGCCAGCAGCTTCGGGGGGCAAGGGTCCTACGAGCAGTACTTC. It translates to CASSFGGQGSYEQYF. This chain uses TRBV5-5 with TRBJ2-7; D possibly corresponds to TRBD2 (7 bases). The germline gives CDR1 SGHKS, CDR2 YYEKEE (reference sequence). The CDR3 loop spans 15 amino acids. V was shortened by 2 bases and J by 1 base, with 13 bases between the two germline ends.

This clone was observed a few times. The chain couples TRBV6-2 or TRBV6-3 to TRBJ2-5, with TRBD2 matching over 15 bases. The V and J ends lost 6 bases and 3 bases, in that order; junction bases with no gene match: 14. Per germline, CDR1 MNHEY and CDR2 SVGEGT. CDR3 length equals 19 residues. CDR3 amino acids: CASSPQLGLAGGGEETQYF. In nucleotides, the CDR3 is TGTGCCAGCAGCCCTCAGCTCGGACTAGCGGGAGGGGGGGAAGAGACCCAGTACTTC.

The V and J genes are TRBV29-1 and TRBJ2-2, with 8 bases matching TRBD1. CDR3 length equals 13 residues. Germline V CDR1 and CDR2: SQVTM, ANQGSEA. With V trimmed by 7 bases and J by 1 base, 2 bases remained unmatched. CDR3 amino acids: CSGGQGNTGELFF. CDR3 nucleotides: TGCAGCGGTGGACAGGGGAACACCGGGGAGCTGTTTTTT.

This clone was seen a few times. The J gene is TRBJ2-2, the V gene TRBV19; 13 nucleotides line up with TRBD2. Trimming took 1 base from V and 5 from J; bases not matched to a gene: 10. Germline V gene lookup returns CDR1 LNHDA and CDR2 SQIVND (reference sequence). The CDR3 runs 19 residues. In nucleotides, the CDR3 is TGTGCCAGTAGTATAGGGACTAGCGGGAGAGTGGTGTTGACCGGGGAGCTGTTTTTT. Translated: CASSIGTSGRVVLTGELFF.

V usage is TRBV7-8 and J usage is TRBJ2-1; the D gene is possibly TRBD1 (6 bases). Trimming pared 3 bases from V and 3 bases from J, leaving 12 bases between. The CDR3 contains 15 residues. Per the germline V gene, CDR1 is SGHVS and CDR2 is FQNEAQ. CDR3 DNA sequence: TGTGCCAGCAGCTTCCGGGACATTGTCTACAATGAGCAGTTCTTC. It codes for CASSFRDIVYNEQFF.

The chain couples TRBV9 to TRBJ1-2, with D possibly being TRBD1 (6 bases). The V end lost 4 bases, the J end lost 6 bases, and 19 bases lay between the germline ends. CDR1 is SGDLS and CDR2 is YYNGEE in the germline V gene. This CDR3 is 15 amino acids long. For the CDR3, the DNA is TGTGCCAGCAGCCCTTCCACGGGCAGGGGTGATGGCTACACCTTC. The encoded protein is CASSPSTGRGDGYTF.

The V gene is TRBV5-1, the J gene TRBJ2-1; a weak D match, TRBD2 (5 bases). CDR3 length: 13 residues. The germline V gene has CDR1 SGHRS and CDR2 YFSETQ. The V end was cut by 4 bases, the J end by 9 bases, with 14 bases between. The CDR3 loop reads CASSPMGAGEQFF. DNA of the CDR3: TGCGCCAGCAGCCCTATGGGAGCAGGTGAGCAGTTCTTC. The whole variable domain, remainder taken from reference TRBV5-1 and TRBJ2-1, is KAGVTQTPRYLIKTRGQQVTLSCSPISGHRSVSWYQQTPGQGLQFLFEYFSETQRNKGNFPGRFSGRQFSNSRSEMNVSTLELGDSALYLCASSPMGAGEQFFGPGTRLTVL.

The chain recombines TRBV28 with TRBJ2-1; TRBD2 aligns across 9 bases. With V trimmed by 3 bases and J by 6 bases, 9 bases remained unmatched. CDR1 MDHEN and CDR2 SYDVKM come from the germline V gene. The CDR3 length is 16 residues. This CDR3 reads CASSFFRAGGGNEQFF. DNA of the CDR3: TGTGCCAGCAGTTTTTTTCGAGCGGGAGGAGGCAATGAGCAGTTCTTC.

V is TRBV18 and J is TRBJ1-2; a possible D gene is TRBD1 (6 bases). This CDR3 comprises 13 residues. Germline V gene lookup returns CDR1 KGHSH and CDR2 LQKENI. V lost 3 bases, J lost 8 bases, and 13 bases lay in between. CDR3 in DNA: TGTGCCAGCTCACCTTACAGGGAGGGAGGCTACACCTTC. As protein: CASSPYREGGYTF.

CDR3 sequence reads: CASSEAGLGVRETQYF. CDR3 coding DNA: TGTGCCAGCAGTGAAGCGGGATTAGGGGTTAGAGAGACCCAGTACTTC. This chain links TRBV6-1 with TRBJ2-5; TRBD1 might be the D (5 bases). The CDR3 totals 16 residues. Trimming removed 0 bases from V and 4 bases from J, with 15 bases in between. Germline loops: CDR1 MNHNS, CDR2 SASEGT.

The rearrangement joins TRBV7-2 to TRBJ2-5, with D possibly TRBD2 on 6 matching bases. This CDR3 region has 13 residues. Germline V gene sequence: CDR1 SGHTA, CDR2 FQGNSA. Trimming cost V 7 bases and J 4 bases, with 13 bases left between them. CDR3 region: CASTFLGGETQYF. The CDR3, as DNA: TGTGCCAGCACCTTCCTGGGGGGAGAGACCCAGTACTTC.

The chain employs TRBV6-2 or TRBV6-3 and TRBJ1-2; 9 bases are shared with TRBD1. The CDR3 loop spans 16 amino acids. Germline assignment: CDR1 MNHEY and CDR2 SVGEGT. V shed 5 bases, J shed 1 base, and the junction held 8 bases outside the gene matches. The CDR3 DNA sequence: TGTGCCAGCAGTGACAGACGGACAGGGGTTAACTATGGCTACACCTTC. This encodes CASSDRRTGVNYGYTF.

This clone was seen a single time. This chain connects TRBV27 to TRBJ2-4; tentatively, D is TRBD2 (6 bases). The V and J ends lost 2 bases and 2 bases respectively, with 16 bases between them. This CDR3 is 17 amino acids long. The germline CDR1 and CDR2 sequences are MNHEY and SMNVEV (reference sequence). This CDR3 reads CASSLIPGDGTKNIQYF. CDR3 in DNA: TGTGCCAGCAGTTTAATCCCGGGAGATGGGACCAAAAACATTCAGTACTTC.

The V call is TRBV5-1, the J call TRBJ1-6, with D possibly being TRBD1 (6 bases). From germline, CDR1 is SGHRS and CDR2 YFSETQ. The V end lost 2 bases, the J end lost 6 bases, and 12 bases lay between the germline ends. There are 15 residues in the CDR3. The CDR3 sequence: CASSLQGGGNSPLHF. The DNA for the CDR3 is TGCGCCAGCAGCTTACAGGGTGGAGGTAATTCACCCCTCCACTTT.

The J gene is TRBJ1-5, the V gene TRBV18; D unresolved. The CDR3 runs to 14 residues. V lost 2 bases and J lost 0, with 5 bases in between. Germline V CDR1 and CDR2: KGHSH, LQKENI. The CDR3 DNA is TGTGCCAGCTCACCAACTTATAGCAATCAGCCCCAGCATTTT. This sequence encodes CASSPTYSNQPQHF.